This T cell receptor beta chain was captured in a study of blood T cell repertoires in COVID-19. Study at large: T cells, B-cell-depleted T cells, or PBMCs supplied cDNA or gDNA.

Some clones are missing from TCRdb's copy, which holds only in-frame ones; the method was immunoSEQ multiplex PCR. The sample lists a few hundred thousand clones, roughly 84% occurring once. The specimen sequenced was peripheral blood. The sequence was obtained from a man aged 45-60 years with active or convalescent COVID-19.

The CDR3 DNA is TGTGCCAGCAGTTTATCGGCGTTGGGGAGCTCCTACGAGCAGTACTTC. This gives the protein CASSLSALGSSYEQYF. The rearrangement links TRBV27 to TRBJ2-7; D is possibly TRBD2 (5 bases). The V end was cut by 0 bases, the J end by 0 bases, with 12 bases between. This CDR3 is 16 amino acids long. Germline assignment: CDR1 MNHEY and CDR2 SMNVEV (reference sequence).